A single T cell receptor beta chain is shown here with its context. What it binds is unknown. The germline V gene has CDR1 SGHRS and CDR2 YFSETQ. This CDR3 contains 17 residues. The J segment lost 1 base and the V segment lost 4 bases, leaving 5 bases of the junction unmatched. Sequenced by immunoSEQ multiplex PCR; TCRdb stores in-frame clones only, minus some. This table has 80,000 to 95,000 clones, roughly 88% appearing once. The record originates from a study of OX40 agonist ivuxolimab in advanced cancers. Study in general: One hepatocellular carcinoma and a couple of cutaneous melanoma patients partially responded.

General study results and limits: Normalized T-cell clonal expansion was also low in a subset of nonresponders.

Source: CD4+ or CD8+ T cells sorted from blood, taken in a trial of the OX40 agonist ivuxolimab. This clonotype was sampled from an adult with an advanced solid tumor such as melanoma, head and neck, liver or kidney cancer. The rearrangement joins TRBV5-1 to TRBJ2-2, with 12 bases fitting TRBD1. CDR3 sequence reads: CASSGGTGGWNTGELFF. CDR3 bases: TGCGCCAGCAGCGGTGGGACAGGGGGCTGGAACACCGGGGAGCTGTTTTTT.